This T cell receptor beta chain originates from a study of T cell changes during pregnancy in multiple sclerosis (dated by TCRdb to about 2019). Regarding the research as a whole: Changes in the T cell repertoire over the course of pregnancy were examined in this study in women with multiple sclerosis.

Points on this clone: It has no known antigen specificity. It has no much larger one-base neighbor in the sample; base qualities were not kept.

CDR1 and CDR2 are read off the germline V gene as MNHEY and SVGAGI. V trim: 8 bases; J trim: 4 bases; unmatched bases: 7. The CDR3 runs 13 amino acids, cysteine and phenylalanine included. Only the CDR3 region is kept as DNA, spanning 39 bases read in frame from base 1. Library method: the immunoSEQ multiplex PCR assay. TCRdb took over this immuneACCESS table, retaining in-frame rearrangements with V and J assigned. Such tables are incomplete; in checked studies, under half of the missing clones stem from an unresolved V gene, and the remainder is unexplained. The sample includes around 85,000 clones, with around 90% observed a single time. The ten largest clones represent roughly 4% of the sample.

This TCR derives from a female donor in good health, serving as a control in a pregnancy study. Some clones in this sample may be carry-over from other donors' samples. The rearranged segments are TRBV6-5 and TRBJ1-2; 7 central nucleotides agree with TRBD1. The specimen comprised PBMCs, sampled in the first trimester of pregnancy. The CDR3 amino acid sequence is: CASREGASYGYTF. The DNA sequence is TGTGCCAGCCGGGAGGGGGCCTCCTATGGCTACACCTTC.